The 18 T cell receptor beta chains given below trace back to one sample, sequenced in a study of metastatic and nonmetastatic thyroid tumors (TCRdb year 2020). None of the patients had been given any treatment before thyroid surgery. Library prep was done by PCR. The listed sequencing device is Illumina HiSeq 4000. Through fastp at Q25 and MiXCR, TCRdb rebuilt clones from the public reads, retaining in-frame beta chains. The sample profile shows more than 90,000 clones; roughly 13% of them were found once. About 11% of the sample is held by the ten biggest clonotypes. Sequencing used blood. All receptors derive from a female donor with papillary thyroid cancer or a benign thyroid nodule (not recorded which). Some clones in this sample may be carry-over from other donors' samples.

Only a few counts were recorded for this clone. A read error may be the cause here, since a much bigger clone is one base away. This chain connects TRBV7-3 to TRBJ2-1; D is perhaps TRBD1 (7 bases). This CDR3 is built from 15 residues. Germline values: CDR1 SGHTA, CDR2 FQGTGA. The CDR3 spells CSSSLRAGGYNEQFF. The CDR3 region has the DNA TGTTCCAGCAGCCTAAGGGCAGGGGGGTACAATGAGCAGTTCTTC.

In its sample, this clone was seen many times. The genes are TRBV15 and TRBJ1-2; no definite D call. Germline assignment: CDR1 LNHNV and CDR2 YYDKDF (reference sequence). V gave up 2 bases and J gave up 6 bases, with 19 bases separating them. The CDR3 length is 16 residues. CDR3 nucleotides: TGTGCCACCAGCAGATCCTCCCAGTTCCGACGCCATGGCTACACCTTC. The encoded protein is CATSRSSQFRRHGYTF.

The chain is built from TRBV11-2 and TRBJ1-2; TRBD1 might be the D (6 bases). CDR3 length: 18 amino acids. Trimming stripped 1 base from V and 2 bases from J, with 20 bases between. CDR1 and CDR2 from the germline V gene are SGHAT and FQNNGV. CDR3 nucleotide sequence: TGTGCCAGCAGCTTAGTCGGAGGGGGGAAAGGGGAAAACTATGGCTACACCTTC. Amino acid sequence: CASSLVGGGKGENYGYTF.

This clone was recorded many times. The chain combines TRBV10-2 with TRBJ2-7; D might be TRBD1 (5 bases). V was shortened by 8 bases and J by 3 bases, with 14 bases between the two germline ends. This CDR3 is built from 13 residues. Per the germline V gene, CDR1 is WSHSY and CDR2 is SAAADI. In DNA form, the CDR3 reads TGCGCCAGCCGACAGTGGGGATACTACGAGCAGTACTTC. Translation: CASRQWGYYEQYF.

This clone is medium-sized (0.01 to 0.1%). CDR3 loop: CASSQDPGQGRIQPQHF. The DNA of the CDR3 is TGCGCCAGCAGCCAAGACCCGGGACAGGGGCGGATCCAGCCCCAGCATTTT. The chain uses TRBV4-1 and TRBJ1-5; TRBD1 agrees at 10 bases. Unmatched junction bases numbered 9, after V lost 0 bases and J lost 7 bases. Germline lookup yields CDR1 MGHRA and CDR2 YSYEKL. The CDR3 has 17 residues.

This clone occurred many times. The chain joins TRBV2 to TRBJ2-1; 7 bases fit TRBD1. The CDR3 loop spans 13 amino acids. Germline CDR1 and CDR2: SNHLY and FYNNEI. V was clipped by 5 bases and J by 4 bases; unmatched bases: 2. CDR3 DNA: TGTGCCAGCAGTCGGGGACAGTACAATGAGCAGTTCTTC. It specifies CASSRGQYNEQFF. Full variable domain (remainder filled in from reference TRBV2 and TRBJ2-1): EPEVTQTPSHQVTQMGQEVILRCVPISNHLYFYWYRQILGQKVEFLVSFYNNEISEKSEIFDDQFSVERPDGSNFTLKIRSTKLEDSAMYFCASSRGQYNEQFFGPGTRLTVL.

This clone was picked up a small number of times. One base away lies a much larger clone, so this may be a sequencing read error. The V and J genes are TRBV20-1 and TRBJ1-2, with D possibly matching TRBD1 (5 bases). This CDR3 is built from 12 residues. Per germline, CDR1 DFQATT and CDR2 SNEGSKA (reference sequence). Trimming removed 2 bases at V and 8 bases at J, with 12 bases between. The CDR3 spells CSARQGRAGYTF. CDR3 DNA sequence: TGCAGTGCTAGACAGGGTAGGGCGGGCTACACCTTC.

This clone was seen many times. The rearrangement joins TRBV5-4 to TRBJ1-2, with D unclear. The germline V and J ends were trimmed by 1 base and 6 bases, with 13 bases remaining between them. CDR3 length equals 14 residues. Germline V gene lookup returns CDR1 SGHNT and CDR2 YYREEE (reference sequence). The CDR3 nucleotides read TGTGCCAGCAGCTTGAGAACAGACTTCGATGGCTACACCTTC. This codes for CASSLRTDFDGYTF. The full variable domain, rest sourced from reference TRBV5-4 and TRBJ1-2, is ETGVTQSPTHLIKTRGQQVTLRCSSQSGHNTVSWYQQALGQGPQFIFQYYREEENGRGNFPPRFSGLQFPNYSSELNVNALELDDSALYLCASSLRTDFDGYTFGSGTRLTVV.

This clone has a count of ten or more. CDR3: CASSSNWGELFF. The CDR3 region has the DNA TGTGCCAGCAGCTCCAATTGGGGGGAGCTGTTTTTT. V is TRBV11-3 and J is TRBJ2-2; D ambiguous. This CDR3 spans 12 amino acids. Germline V CDR1 and CDR2: SGHNT, YENEEA. V gave up 4 bases and J gave up 8 bases, with 8 bases separating them.

This clone has ten or more counts. The genes are TRBV9 and TRBJ2-7; the D is unclear. CDR3 length: 15 residues. Deletions cut 0 bases from V and 0 bases from J, with 10 bases between. CDR1 is SGDLS and CDR2 is YYNGEE in the germline V gene. The CDR3 spells CASSVGSGASYEQYF. For the CDR3, the DNA is TGTGCCAGCAGCGTAGGCTCAGGAGCCTCCTACGAGCAGTACTTC.

This clone was detected a few times. J is TRBJ2-1 and V is TRBV28; 7 nucleotides align to TRBD1. The germline V gene has CDR1 MDHEN and CDR2 SYDVKM. V lost 4 bases, J lost 15 bases, and 21 bases stayed unmatched. The CDR3 consists of 16 residues. In DNA, the CDR3 is TGTGCCAGCAGTTCACTCGGACAGGTTGGGGGTTTGTCTCCGTTCTTC. Encoded protein: CASSSLGQVGGLSPFF.

There are many counts of this clone. The chain has TRBV7-2 and TRBJ2-2; D is possibly TRBD2 (5 bases). Germline assignment: CDR1 SGHTA and CDR2 FQGNSA. This CDR3 has 14 amino acids. V dropped 4 bases and J dropped 7 bases, with 13 bases sitting between them. CDR3 in DNA: TGTGCCAGCAGCTCAACTAGTTATAACGGGGAGCTGTTTTTT. The encoded protein is CASSSTSYNGELFF.

The sample holds many counts of this clone. The chain uses TRBV5-4 and TRBJ2-1; 14 nucleotides align to TRBD2. CDR1 is SGHNT, CDR2 YYREEE, per germline (reference sequence). The V segment lost 2 bases and the J segment 7 bases; nucleotides outside the gene matches: 5. The CDR3 is 16 amino acids. In DNA, the CDR3 is TGTGCCAGCAGCTTAGTCGGACTAGCGGGAGGAAATGAGCAGTTCTTC. Protein: CASSLVGLAGGNEQFF. The full variable domain, in which reference TRBV5-4 and TRBJ2-1 provide the parts outside the CDR3, is ETGVTQSPTHLIKTRGQQVTLRCSSQSGHNTVSWYQQALGQGPQFIFQYYREEENGRGNFPPRFSGLQFPNYSSELNVNALELDDSALYLCASSLVGLAGGNEQFFGPGTRLTVL.

This clone came up many times. V gene TRBV28 combines with J gene TRBJ2-5; 9 bases fit TRBD2. J was trimmed by 4 bases and V by 2 bases; bases with no gene match: 5. Germline CDR1 MDHEN, CDR2 SYDVKM. The CDR3 sequence is 15 residues long. CDR3 sequence reads: CASSLISGRTETQYF. The CDR3 nucleotides read TGTGCCAGCAGTTTAATTAGCGGGAGAACAGAGACCCAGTACTTC.

This clone was picked up many times. The chain combines TRBV9 with TRBJ2-7, with unresolved D. The V gene's germline CDR1 is SGDLS and CDR2 YYNGEE. V was clipped by 0 bases and J by 5 bases, with 15 bases between them. This CDR3 spans 15 amino acids. The CDR3: CASSVDQSPLDEQYF. CDR3 DNA: TGTGCCAGCAGCGTAGATCAAAGTCCCCTAGACGAGCAGTACTTC.

This clone was counted at least ten times. V gene TRBV2 combines with J gene TRBJ2-2; D gene ambiguous. Germline V gene sequence: CDR1 SNHLY, CDR2 FYNNEI. This CDR3 comprises 13 residues. With 6 bases removed from V and 8 bases from J, the gap between germline ends came to 13 bases. The CDR3, as DNA: TGTGCCAGCAGGCCTTTTCTAAGGGGGGAGCTGTTTTTT. Amino acid sequence: CASRPFLRGELFF.

The chain carries TRBV5-1 and TRBJ2-1; D may correspond to TRBD1 or TRBD2 (7 bases each). This CDR3 is 14 amino acids long. In germline, CDR1 is SGHRS, CDR2 YFSETQ. Trimming stripped 7 bases from V and 10 bases from J, with 21 bases between. Here the CDR3 reads CASSPGGGPWEQFF. CDR3 sequence (DNA): TGCGCCAGCTCCCCAGGGGGAGGGCCATGGGAGCAGTTCTTC.

This clone was seen a handful of times. The CDR3 nucleotides are TGTGCCAGCAGTTACGGCTTGGGCGGGAGGGTTATTTTAACAGATACGCAGTATTTT. This sequence encodes CASSYGLGGRVILTDTQYF. The chain couples TRBV6-2 or TRBV6-3 to TRBJ2-3; 9 nucleotides line up with TRBD2. CDR1 MNHEY and CDR2 SVGEGT come from the germline V gene. This CDR3 is built from 19 residues. The trim removed 2 bases at V and 3 bases at J, leaving 15 bases unmatched.